The rows below give T cell receptor beta chains drawn from one sample of a study of beta chain features in type 1 diabetes. Using immunoSEQ multiplex PCR, the repertoire was profiled, and TCRdb retains in-frame clones only, with some absent. The table shows 600,000 to 650,000 clones, with around 16% occurring only once. The sample comprised naive CD4+ T cells from blood. The receptor set was obtained from a man aged 18 to 35 in good health. Both conserved end residues are part of each CDR3. A D gene is named only where the DNA matches it firmly.

d_gene,v_gene,CDR3aa
TRBD2,TRBV29-1,CSVRSSGSGASEQFF
-,TRBV5-1,CASSWMLVAGTQYF
-,TRBV7-6,CASSLEGSNEKLFF
-,TRBV9,CASSVEVGRYEQYF
-,TRBV28,CASSLGVSYEQYF
TRBD2,TRBV28,CASSLAGGPITDTQYF
-,TRBV27,CASSLRTVNTGELFF
TRBD1,TRBV27,CASKGRGRIQPQHF
-,TRBV4-2,CASSQGSPGSTDTQYF
TRBD2,TRBV27,CASSLWEGRAGELFF
TRBD1,TRBV7-2,CASSSTTGGETQYF
TRBD1,TRBV4-3,CASSLEQGANTEAFF
-,TRBV7-9,CASSPFRGSTDTQYF
-,TRBV5-1,CASSAPEQGAKNIQYF
TRBD1,TRBV7-2,CASSLGTGNYEQYF
TRBD1,TRBV7-9,CASSLEGTGLQPQHF
-,TRBV7-2,CASSASGQPQHF
TRBD1,TRBV9,CASSPRQGFDTEAFF
-,TRBV23-1,CASSQGPGFITDTQYF
-,TRBV9,CASRPTSNSYNEQFF
-,TRBV7-3,CASSSSTDTQYF
-,TRBV2,CASSEPGLGAEAFF
TRBD2,TRBV4-1,CASSQVAGVPRFEQFF
-,TRBV6-5,CASSRSSYEQYF
TRBD1,TRBV5-6,CASSKGQGGNSPLHF
-,TRBV15,CATSRDRSYEQYF
-,TRBV5-6,CASSLDSRKTQYF
TRBD1,TRBV2,CASSKNGQGNQPQHF
TRBD1,TRBV14,CASSQARGRGTEQYF
TRBD1,TRBV11-3,CASSSGQAPLETQYF
TRBD1,TRBV27,CASTRGQGAYNEQFF
-,TRBV2,CASSEGRDEQYF
-,TRBV28,CASSPGTLPGGTEAFF
TRBD2,TRBV19,CASSTPGLAGGRETQYF
-,TRBV11-2,CASSFGRTGELFF
-,TRBV5-1,CASSLPAGGEQYF
TRBD1,TRBV7-2,CASSSDRIMNTEAFF
TRBD2,TRBV19,CASIPRGVNTGELFF
-,TRBV14,CASSQGTFANTGELFF
-,TRBV27,CASSSGWDEQFF